This TCR beta chain was documented in a study of T cells in Graves' hyperthyroidism and ophthalmopathy. Researchers took RNA transcripts and amplified the TCR beta CDR3 regions from them. A first-round RT-PCR of the TCR CDR3 used the HTBI primer set. TCRdb redid the calling of the multiplex PCR reads with MiXCR, one entry per CDR3 protein. The repertoire consists of approximately 690,000 distinct CDR3 sequences, with around 15% occurring once and the leading ten covering around 13%. The sample comprised blood. This sequence originates from a woman in her forties or fifties with Graves' ophthalmopathy.

The DNA for the CDR3 is TGCGCCAGCAGCCAAGAGGACAGAAGCAATCAGCCCCAGCATTTT. This translates into CASSQEDRSNQPQHF. This sequence joins TRBV4-1 and TRBJ1-5, with TRBD1 as a possible D gene (6 bases). Trimming pared 0 bases from V and 1 base from J, leaving 7 bases between. The CDR3 loop spans 15 amino acids. Germline V gene lookup returns CDR1 MGHRA and CDR2 YSYEKL.